The 16 T cell receptor beta chains listed next were all sequenced from one sample in a study of CD8 T cells in ankylosing spondylitis. Findings of the study overall: Seven to nine highly homologous variants formed a TCR beta motif that appeared characteristic of ankylosing spondylitis blood.

For these receptors, no antigen is known. TCRdb called the 5' RACE reads again in MiXCR, with one record for every CDR3 protein. The sample yields about 750,000 distinct CDR3 sequences, 15% to 20% seen once. Sequencing used blood, either unsorted or a sorted T cell fraction (not recorded which). These receptors were obtained from a male donor with ankylosing spondylitis.

J is TRBJ2-3 and V is TRBV10-3, with 10 bases that match TRBD1. Germline CDR1 reads ENHRY; CDR2 reads SYGVKD. Unmatched junction bases numbered 5, after V lost 2 bases and J lost 3 bases. The CDR3 is 16 residues long. The CDR3, as DNA: TGTGCCATCAGTGAGGAGGGACAGGGGTATACAGATACGCAGTATTTT. Amino acids: CAISEEGQGYTDTQYF.

This clonotype was seen a few times. The V gene is TRBV12-3 or TRBV12-4, the J gene TRBJ2-1; weak D call: TRBD1 (6 bases). CDR3 size: 14 residues. V was pared by 5 bases and J by 3 bases, with 11 bases between. CDR3: CASSPGHHYNEQFF. CDR3 DNA sequence: TGTGCCAGCAGTCCGGGACACCACTACAATGAGCAGTTCTTC.

V and J are TRBV6-5 and TRBJ2-4; 11 bases align to TRBD2. The trim removed 0 bases at V and 5 bases at J, leaving 6 bases unmatched. This CDR3 spans 17 amino acids. Germline V lookup: CDR1 MNHEY, CDR2 SVGAGI. The CDR3 reads CASSYSLAGGGENIQYF. In DNA, the CDR3 is TGTGCCAGCAGTTACTCTCTAGCGGGGGGAGGGGAAAACATTCAGTACTTC.

The chain employs TRBV5-1 and TRBJ1-2, with D possibly TRBD1 on 5 matching bases. The CDR3 sequence is 14 residues long. Trimming removed 4 bases at V and 8 bases at J, with 18 bases between. CDR1 SGHRS and CDR2 YFSETQ come from the germline V gene. The CDR3 nucleotides are TGCGCCAGCAGCCCGGCCGGGGCCTTGGAAGGCTACACCTTC. It is translated as CASSPAGALEGYTF.

This clonotype came up many times. The junction does not match germline at one end; this may be a read error. CDR3 sequence (DNA): TGTGCCAGCGGTTTAGCGGGAGGGAACGAGCAGTACTTC. It specifies CASGLAGGNEQYF. This chain uses TRBV12-3 or TRBV12-4 with TRBJ2-7; TRBD2 agrees at 11 bases. The CDR3 covers 13 residues.

The CDR3 protein is CASSLEGTGTYEQYF. The CDR3 DNA is TGTGCCAGCTCACTGGAGGGGACAGGGACCTACGAGCAGTACTTC. This chain connects TRBV18 to TRBJ2-7, with 9 positions matching TRBD1. This CDR3 is 15 amino acids long. Germline V gene lookup returns CDR1 KGHSH and CDR2 LQKENI. J was trimmed by 2 bases and V by 4 bases; bases with no gene match: 6.

This clonotype was detected a few times. An end of the junction does not agree with germline; a read error may underlie this. V and J are TRBV20-1 and TRBJ2-7; D remains ambiguous. CDR3 length equals 12 residues. Germline assignment: CDR1 DFQATT and CDR2 SNEGSKA (reference sequence). Written as DNA, the CDR3 is TGCAGTGCCAGAGGATATAATATCGAGCAGTACTTC. Residues: CSARGYNIEQYF.

The chain couples TRBV6-2 or TRBV6-3 to TRBJ2-5; TRBD2 is a possible D gene (5 bases). Germline CDR1 reads MNHEY; CDR2 reads SVGEGT. CDR3 length: 13 residues. Trimming stripped 8 bases from V and 4 bases from J, with 14 bases between. The CDR3: CASEALGGETQYF. In DNA form, the CDR3 reads TGTGCCAGCGAGGCGCTTGGAGGAGAGACCCAGTACTTC.

This clonotype was picked up a small number of times. J is TRBJ2-1 and V is TRBV4-1; no definite D call. Per germline, CDR1 MGHRA and CDR2 YSYEKL. The V gene lost 2 bases and the J gene lost 9 bases, with 11 bases spanning the gap. The CDR3 runs to 13 residues. The CDR3 spells CASSQSYEAEQFF. Here the CDR3 DNA reads TGCGCCAGCAGCCAATCTTATGAGGCTGAGCAGTTCTTC.

The rearrangement uses TRBV5-6 and TRBJ2-7; TRBD1 matches 11 bases. Germline CDR1 SGHDT, CDR2 YYEEEE. The CDR3 spans 15 residues. Trimming at V came to 3 bases and at J to 4 bases, leaving 6 bases not matched to a gene. CDR3 sequence reads: CASSYGQGAFYEQYF. CDR3 bases: TGTGCCAGCAGCTACGGACAGGGGGCTTTTTACGAGCAGTACTTC.

CDR3 nucleotide sequence: TGTGCCAGTAGTATCCGGGGACCGGGGGAGACCCAGTACTTC. It is translated as CASSIRGPGETQYF. This chain uses TRBV19 with TRBJ2-5; the D gene could be TRBD1 or TRBD2 (5 bases each). Germline CDR1 is LNHDA and CDR2 is SQIVND (reference sequence). The CDR3 has 14 residues. V was shortened by 3 bases and J by 5 bases, with 13 bases between the two germline ends.

This clonotype was counted a few times. The rearrangement joins TRBV24-1 to TRBJ2-1; weak D call: TRBD2 (5 bases). Germline lookup yields CDR1 KGHDR and CDR2 SFDVKD. V dropped 0 bases and J dropped 9 bases, with 23 bases sitting between them. The CDR3 runs to 18 residues. Here the CDR3 DNA reads TGTGCCACCAGTGATTTGGGTAAGGGCAGGTCGAGGGTTAGTGAGCAGTTCTTC. Its protein product is CATSDLGKGRSRVSEQFF.

This clonotype was seen many times. J is TRBJ1-1 and V is TRBV2; D ambiguous. The CDR3 contains 16 residues. Trimming stripped 8 bases from V and 1 base from J, with 20 bases between. CDR1 and CDR2 (germline): SNHLY, FYNNEI. The CDR3 nucleotides read TGTGCCAGCCAGGCGGGGTTTGATCTGGCGAACACTGAAGCTTTCTTT. Translation: CASQAGFDLANTEAFF. The whole variable domain, filled in from reference TRBV2 and TRBJ1-1, reads EPEVTQTPSHQVTQMGQEVILRCVPISNHLYFYWYRQILGQKVEFLVSFYNNEISEKSEIFDDQFSVERPDGSNFTLKIRSTKLEDSAMYFCASQAGFDLANTEAFFGQGTRLTVV.

The chain joins TRBV24-1 to TRBJ1-5, with D perhaps TRBD1 (5 bases). The CDR3 runs 15 residues. Germline CDR1 and CDR2: KGHDR and SFDVKD. Trimming cost V 2 bases and J 7 bases, with 14 bases left between them. DNA for the CDR3: TGTGCCACCAGTGATTCGGGGGAGGGACGCCAGCCCCAGCATTTT. This sequence encodes CATSDSGEGRQPQHF.

This clonotype was detected only a few times. This sequence joins TRBV20-1 and TRBJ1-5; 8 nucleotides match TRBD1. V dropped 5 bases and J dropped 4; count of bases not matched to a gene: 4. The CDR3 extends over 13 amino acids. Germline V gene data show CDR1 as DFQATT and CDR2 as SNEGSKA (reference sequence). CDR3 in DNA: TGCAGTGCTGGGACAGGCTATAATCAGCCCCAGCATTTT. It codes for CSAGTGYNQPQHF.

The table lists this clonotype with a few counts. J is TRBJ2-3 and V is TRBV20-1, with D tentatively TRBD2 (7 bases). V lost 0 bases, J lost 5 bases, and 15 bases lay in between. The CDR3 runs to 15 residues. Germline CDR1 and CDR2: DFQATT and SNEGSKA (reference sequence). The chain's CDR3 is CSAREIGGGRDTQYF. As DNA, the CDR3 is TGCAGTGCTAGAGAAATTGGGGGCGGGAGAGATACGCAGTATTTT.